This T cell receptor beta chain was found in a study of neoadjuvant anti-PD-1 for oral cavity cancer. Study summary: Before surgery, most patients got three to four biweekly 3 mg/kg nivolumab doses.

To note about this clone: The antigen is undetermined.

The germline V gene has CDR1 ENHRY and CDR2 SYGVKD. The CDR3 loop spans 15 amino acids. The V gene end was trimmed by 6 bases and the J gene end by 3 bases; junction bases not matched to a gene: 5. Cohort: HPV-negative, locally advanced oral cavity squamous cell carcinoma patients. Analysis of PBMCs was direct, with no culture step. TCRdb's copy holds only in-frame clones and misses some; the assay was immunoSEQ multiplex PCR. The sample carries around 60,000 clones, around 80% recorded once. Overall study findings and caveats: TCR analyses covered only three patients per response group.

V and J are TRBV10-3 and TRBJ2-1; 10 positions agree with TRBD1. This sequence was found in a person aged 35-79 years with oral cavity squamous cell carcinoma. The starting material was PBMCs, obtained before nivolumab (anti-PD-1) treatment. CDR3 in DNA: TGTGCCATCAGCGCCGGGACAGGGGTCTACAATGAGCAGTTCTTC. Translation: CAISAGTGVYNEQFF.